Below, 26 T cell receptor beta chains from the same sample are listed, as sequenced in a study of control samples from healthy donors and cancer patients. Generated by immunoSEQ multiplex PCR, the TCRdb table keeps only in-frame clones and is missing some. The data contain approximately 140,000 clones, about 89% of them singletons. Material: blood. These receptors were collected from a man between 18 and 35 years old in good health.

The chain uses TRBV11-2 and TRBJ1-3; tentatively, D is TRBD1 (6 bases). The V end lost 7 bases, the J end lost 3 bases, and 16 bases lay between the germline ends. The CDR3 length is 15 residues. Germline V CDR1 and CDR2: SGHAT, FQNNGV. DNA of the CDR3: TGTGCCAGCATGGGTAGCGGGACAAATGGAAACACCATATATTTT. Its translation: CASMGSGTNGNTIYF.

This sequence joins TRBV15 and TRBJ1-2; D remains unclear. The CDR3 sequence is 14 residues long. Germline-derived CDR1 and CDR2 are LNHNV and YYDKDF (reference sequence). Trimming pared 0 bases from V and 8 bases from J, leaving 13 bases between. CDR3 region: CATSREIRAWGYTF. The CDR3 DNA reads TGTGCCACCAGCAGAGAAATCCGAGCTTGGGGCTACACCTTC.

The CDR3 region has the DNA TGTGCCTGGAGTGTAAAAGGGGCGGGCGACGAGCAGTACTTC. It yields the protein CAWSVKGAGDEQYF. J is TRBJ2-7 and V is TRBV30; possibly TRBD1 or TRBD2 for D (5 bases each). Per the germline V gene, CDR1 is GTSNPN and CDR2 is SVGIG (reference sequence). CDR3 length: 14 residues. Between the trimmed V and J ends, which lost 0 bases and 5 bases, there was a span of 14 bases.

This clone is a singleton in its sample. The rearrangement uses TRBV11-3 and TRBJ2-1, with D uncertain. From germline, CDR1 is SGHNT and CDR2 YENEEA. The CDR3 extends over 13 amino acids. V was trimmed by 8 bases and J by 7 bases, leaving 15 bases between them. CDR3 amino acids: CASGRHARNEQFF. In nucleotides, the CDR3 is TGTGCCAGCGGACGACATGCTAGAAATGAGCAGTTCTTC. Based on the CDR3 plus reference TRBV11-3 and TRBJ2-1, the full variable domain is EAGVVQSPRYKIIEKKQPVAFWCNPISGHNTLYWYLQNLGQGPELLIRYENEEAVDDSQLPKDRFSAERLKGVDSTLKIQPAELGDSAVYLCASGRHARNEQFFGPGTRLTVL.

J is TRBJ1-6 and V is TRBV4-3, with D hard to call. Looked up from germline, CDR1 is LGHNA and CDR2 is YSLEER. V dropped 2 bases and J dropped 7 bases, with 9 bases sitting between them. CDR3 size: 14 residues. The CDR3 loop is CASSQTDLNSPLHF. In DNA form, the CDR3 reads TGCGCCAGCAGCCAAACCGACCTCAATTCACCCCTCCACTTT.

The chain couples TRBV3-1 (or the pseudogene TRBV3-2) to TRBJ1-1; D unclear. The CDR3 sequence is 14 residues long. Trimming removed 4 bases from V and 12 bases from J, with 21 bases in between. The germline V gene encodes CDR1 LGHDT and CDR2 YNNKEL (reference sequence). CDR3 sequence reads: CASSPAERAGLTFF. CDR3 in DNA: TGTGCCAGCAGCCCAGCAGAGAGGGCGGGCCTGACTTTCTTT.

The V gene is TRBV27, the J gene TRBJ1-6, with a possible D match to TRBD1 (5 bases). Germline V CDR1 and CDR2: MNHEY, SMNVEV (reference sequence). The CDR3 sequence is 17 residues long. V lost 6 bases and J 0 bases, leaving 15 bases between the germline ends. The CDR3 reads CASSTRPGSSYNSPLHF. The DNA for the CDR3 is TGTGCCAGCAGCACCCGTCCAGGGAGCTCCTATAATTCACCCCTCCACTTT.

The rearrangement links TRBV27 to TRBJ1-6; 8 bases are shared with TRBD1. The V gene end was trimmed by 5 bases and the J gene end by 0 bases; junction bases not matched to a gene: 12. This CDR3 has 19 residues. Germline V lookup: CDR1 MNHEY, CDR2 SMNVEV (reference sequence). The CDR3 protein is CASSPGGEVYRSYNSPLHF. CDR3 nucleotide sequence: TGTGCCAGCAGTCCAGGGGGCGAAGTTTACCGCTCCTATAATTCACCCCTCCACTTT.

J is TRBJ1-4 and V is TRBV6-2 or TRBV6-3, with D tentatively TRBD1 (6 bases). Between the trimmed V and J ends, which lost 6 bases and 2 bases, there was a span of 10 bases. Germline V lookup: CDR1 MNHEY, CDR2 SVGEGT. The CDR3 sequence is 14 residues long. CDR3 protein: CASSIDRTNEKLFF. CDR3 DNA sequence: TGTGCCAGCAGCATCGACAGGACTAATGAAAAACTGTTTTTT.

The chain combines TRBV3-1 (or the pseudogene TRBV3-2) with TRBJ1-6, with TRBD1 identical over 10 bases. Germline CDR1 LGHDT, CDR2 YNNKEL (reference sequence). Trimming removed 4 bases from V and 7 bases from J; junction bases left unmatched: 7. The CDR3 runs 16 residues. Here the CDR3 reads CASSRSRGQGNSPLHF. The CDR3, as DNA: TGTGCCAGCAGCCGGTCCCGGGGACAGGGGAATTCACCCCTCCACTTT.

The rearrangement uses TRBV4-1 and TRBJ2-1; D unclear. The CDR3 has 13 residues. Germline CDR1 is MGHRA and CDR2 is YSYEKL. Between the trimmed V and J ends, which lost 0 bases and 3 bases, there was a span of 3 bases. The CDR3 DNA reads as TGCGCCAGCAGCCAAGACAGCTACAATGAGCAGTTCTTC. Translation gives CASSQDSYNEQFF.

The genes are TRBV18 and TRBJ1-1; D is undetermined. Trimming shortened V by 5 bases and J by 7 bases, and 8 bases separated the two germline ends. Germline-derived CDR1 and CDR2 are KGHSH and LQKENI. The CDR3 runs 11 residues. This chain's CDR3 is CASSEQYEAFF. In DNA, the CDR3 is TGTGCCAGCTCAGAACAATATGAAGCTTTCTTT.

The J gene is TRBJ1-1, the V gene TRBV6-2 or TRBV6-3; D might be TRBD1 (6 bases). Trimming cost V 5 bases and J 5 bases, with 15 bases left between them. The CDR3 sequence is 14 residues long. CDR1 and CDR2 (germline): MNHEY, SVGEGT. DNA of the CDR3: TGTGCCAGCAGTGACCTCGGGCAGGGGACTGAAGCTTTCTTT. Translating it yields CASSDLGQGTEAFF.

The genes are TRBV5-1 and TRBJ2-7, with no clear D. CDR1 is SGHRS and CDR2 is YFSETQ in the germline V gene. CDR3 size: 12 residues. The V end was cut by 5 bases, the J end by 4 bases, with 10 bases between. The CDR3: CASSFGGYEQYF. CDR3 sequence (DNA): TGCGCCAGCAGTTTCGGTGGGTACGAGCAGTACTTC. Drawing the rest from reference TRBV5-1 and TRBJ2-7, the complete variable domain is KAGVTQTPRYLIKTRGQQVTLSCSPISGHRSVSWYQQTPGQGLQFLFEYFSETQRNKGNFPGRFSGRQFSNSRSEMNVSTLELGDSALYLCASSFGGYEQYFGPGTRLTVT.

The chain is built from TRBV5-1 and TRBJ2-3, with TRBD2 matching 15 bases. The germline gives CDR1 SGHRS, CDR2 YFSETQ. This CDR3 has 18 residues. The ends lost 0 bases at V and 3 bases at J; junction bases unmatched: 5. Here the CDR3 reads CASSLDGTSGGRTDTQYF. The CDR3 region has the DNA TGCGCCAGCAGCTTGGATGGGACTAGCGGGGGGAGGACAGATACGCAGTATTTT.

This clone was counted only a few times. CDR3 sequence (DNA): TGCAGTGCTGGGCCGCGTTATGGCTACACCTTC. It specifies CSAGPRYGYTF. The chain employs TRBV20-1 and TRBJ1-2; D is unresolved. This CDR3 region has 11 residues. Germline V lookup: CDR1 DFQATT, CDR2 SNEGSKA (reference sequence). The V and J ends lost 5 bases and 5 bases respectively, with 9 bases between them.

The sample holds one count of this clone. The rearrangement links TRBV10-3 to TRBJ2-5; no definite D call. Germline assignment: CDR1 ENHRY and CDR2 SYGVKD. The CDR3 length is 11 residues. V lost 6 bases and J 5 bases, leaving 7 bases between the germline ends. In DNA form, the CDR3 reads TGTGCCATCAGAATACGGGAGACCCAGTACTTC. Residues: CAIRIRETQYF.

This chain connects TRBV28 to TRBJ2-7; D remains ambiguous. The V end lost 8 bases, the J end lost 0 bases, and 8 bases lay between the germline ends. The germline V gene encodes CDR1 MDHEN and CDR2 SYDVKM. The CDR3 spans 12 residues. CDR3 in amino acids: CASRRRSYEQYF. The CDR3 DNA reads as TGTGCCAGCCGGCGGCGCTCCTACGAGCAGTACTTC.

The chain links TRBV5-4 to TRBJ2-3; TRBD1 matches at 9 bases. CDR1 SGHNT and CDR2 YYREEE come from the germline V gene (reference sequence). This CDR3 region has 16 residues. J was trimmed by 3 bases and V by 4 bases; bases with no gene match: 9. CDR3 DNA: TGTGCCAGCAGCCAGGGGGACAGGGAAGCGACAGATACGCAGTATTTT. Translated: CASSQGDREATDTQYF.

CDR3 region: CASSQDLGQLYEQYF. Here the CDR3 DNA reads TGTGCCAGCAGCCAAGATCTGGGGCAGCTCTACGAGCAGTACTTC. The V gene is TRBV3-1 (or the pseudogene TRBV3-2), the J gene TRBJ2-7; a possible D gene is TRBD1 (5 bases). V lost 0 bases and J lost 3, with 12 bases in between. CDR1 LGHDT and CDR2 YNNKEL come from the germline V gene (reference sequence). This CDR3 is built from 15 residues.

The DNA for the CDR3 is TGCGCCAGCAGTTCGGGGACAGGCGGAGTCTTACTCTATGGCTACACCTTC. Translating it yields CASSSGTGGVLLYGYTF. This chain joins TRBV4-1 and TRBJ1-2, with 8 bases identical to TRBD1. V shed 6 bases, J shed 4 bases, and the junction held 16 bases outside the gene matches. CDR1 and CDR2 from the germline V gene are MGHRA and YSYEKL. This CDR3 is 17 amino acids long.

This chain joins TRBV5-1 and TRBJ2-7; the match to TRBD2 covers 8 bases. Germline CDR1 reads SGHRS; CDR2 reads YFSETQ. The CDR3 is made up of 14 amino acids. J lost 2 bases, V lost 2 bases, and 3 bases had no gene match. CDR3 nucleotide sequence: TGCGCCAGCAGCTTTAGCGGGACCACCTACGAGCAGTACTTC. This gives the protein CASSFSGTTYEQYF.

The gene calls are TRBV16 and TRBJ2-7; D is possibly TRBD2 (6 bases). The CDR3 extends over 15 amino acids. Trimming stripped 1 base from V and 2 bases from J, with 12 bases between. Germline loops: CDR1 KGHSY, CDR2 FQNENV. CDR3 region: CASSQLAGGTYEQYF. CDR3 sequence (DNA): TGTGCCAGCAGCCAATTGGCCGGGGGAACCTACGAGCAGTACTTC.

This clone showed up just once. This chain uses TRBV6-1 with TRBJ1-1; D uncertain. The CDR3 covers 14 residues. V was trimmed by 3 bases and J by 4 bases, leaving 12 bases between them. CDR1 and CDR2 from the germline V gene are MNHNS and SASEGT. The CDR3 DNA reads TGTGCCAGCAGTGATATCGGGGTGTTCACTGAAGCTTTCTTT. Protein: CASSDIGVFTEAFF.

The rearrangement uses TRBV18 and TRBJ1-1, with a weak D call TRBD1 (5 bases). Germline V gives CDR1 KGHSH, CDR2 LQKENI. This CDR3 comprises 15 residues. V dropped 2 bases and J dropped 4 bases, with 14 bases sitting between them. The CDR3: CASSPTGGRFTEAFF. CDR3 nucleotide sequence: TGTGCCAGCTCACCAACGGGGGGGAGGTTCACTGAAGCTTTCTTT.

The chain is built from TRBV7-2 and TRBJ2-7; D may be TRBD1 or TRBD2 (5 bases each). V shed 6 bases and J shed 3 bases, with 15 bases lying between them. The CDR3 is made up of 14 amino acids. The V gene's germline CDR1 is SGHTA and CDR2 FQGNSA. The CDR3 region is CASRQGPQVYEQYF. Written as DNA, the CDR3 is TGTGCCAGCAGGCAGGGACCCCAGGTCTACGAGCAGTACTTC.